The rows below give T cell receptor beta chains drawn from one sample of a study of CD8 T cells in ankylosing spondylitis. Via MiXCR, TCRdb re-called the 5' RACE reads, giving one row per CDR3 protein. Counted here are roughly 86,000 distinct CDR3 sequences, around 10% occurring once; the ten biggest clones make up over 4.5%. The sample consisted of blood, either unsorted or a sorted T cell fraction (not recorded which). These TCRs come from a male donor with ankylosing spondylitis or in good health (not recorded which). Each CDR3 is given with its conserved first and last residue. The D gene is left open where the match is weak. Some rows mark clone size as missing; the rest say once, few, many or name a class of expanded clone.

13 | TRBJ2-1 | NA | many | TRBV5-1 | CASSLAASNEQFF | TGCGCCAGCAGCTTGGCCGCAAGCAATGAGCAGTTCTTC
16 | TRBJ2-3 | TRBD1 | many | TRBV3-1 | CASSPWDRGFTDTQYF | TGTGCCAGCAGCCCTTGGGACAGGGGTTTCACAGATACGCAGTATTTT
15 | TRBJ2-5 | NA | many | TRBV18 | CASSPGPISLETQYF | TGTGCCAGCTCACCCGGGCCCATCTCTTTGGAGACCCAGTACTTC
15 | TRBJ2-5 | TRBD2 | many | TRBV9 | CASTPGLAHQETQYF | TGTGCCAGTACCCCGGGACTAGCACACCAAGAGACCCAGTACTTC
15 | TRBJ2-7 | NA | many | TRBV4-2 | CASSQQAPSSYEQYF | TGTGCCAGCAGCCAACAGGCTCCCAGCTCCTACGAGCAGTACTTC
15 | TRBJ2-1 | NA | many | TRBV7-2 | CASSPDSGPYNEQFF | TGTGCCAGCAGCCCGGACTCCGGGCCCTACAATGAGCAGTTCTTC
14 | TRBJ2-2 | NA | many | TRBV29-1 | CSVEPQGGTGELFF | TGCAGCGTTGAACCACAGGGGGGGACCGGGGAGCTGTTTTTT
15 | TRBJ1-1 | NA | many | TRBV20-1 | CSATRDIYMGTEAFF | TGCAGTGCTACCCGGGACATCTATATGGGCACTGAAGCTTTCTTT
15 | TRBJ2-1 | NA | many | TRBV12-3/TRBV12-4 | CASSFWDRRYNEQFF | TGTGCCAGCAGTTTCTGGGACCGTAGATACAATGAGCAGTTCTTC
11 | TRBJ2-1 | NA | NA | TRBV29-1 | CSSGAYNEQFF | TGCAGCTCTGGAGCGTACAATGAGCAGTTCTTC
15 | TRBJ1-5 | NA | many | TRBV19 | CASSIGQGSNQPQHF | TGTGCCAGTAGTATAGGTCAGGGAAGCAATCAGCCCCAGCATTTT
15 | TRBJ2-2 | NA | NA | TRBV30 | CAWLIPGRDTGELFF | TGTGCCTGGCTTATCCCAGGGAGAGACACCGGGGAGCTGTTTTTT
14 | TRBJ1-2 | NA | few | TRBV10-3 | CAISDSGIDYGYTF | TGTGCCATCAGTGACAGCGGGATTGACTATGGCTACACCTTC
13 | TRBJ2-1 | NA | NA | TRBV3-1 | CASSQDRSHEQFF | TGTGCCAGCAGCCAAGATCGCAGTCATGAGCAGTTCTTC
16 | TRBJ2-3 | TRBD2 | many | TRBV15 | CATSTLAALSTDTQYF | TGTGCCACCAGCACCCTAGCGGCTCTGAGCACAGATACGCAGTATTTT
13 | TRBJ2-5 | NA | many | TRBV5-5 | CASSLGVSETQYF | TGTGCCAGCAGCCTTGGAGTGTCGGAGACCCAGTACTTC
11 | TRBJ2-7 | NA | many | TRBV10-3 | CAIADPYEQYF | TGTGCCATCGCCGATCCCTACGAGCAGTACTTC
15 | TRBJ2-7 | TRBD1 | many | TRBV24-1 | CATSDPGQGSYEQYF | TGTGCCACCAGTGACCCGGGACAGGGGTCCTACGAGCAGTACTTC
15 | TRBJ1-5 | NA | many | TRBV10-3 | CAISGDDYSNQPQHF | TGTGCCATCAGCGGAGACGATTATAGCAATCAGCCCCAGCATTTT
18 | TRBJ2-3 | TRBD2 | NA | TRBV12-3/TRBV12-4 | CTCSSNSKLAGGTDTQYF | TGTACCTGCAGCTCTAACAGTAAACTAGCGGGGGGCACAGATACGCAGTATTTT
19 | TRBJ2-1 | TRBD2 | many | TRBV7-9 | CASSLFGLAGGSSYNEQFF | TGTGCCAGCAGCTTATTTGGACTAGCGGGGGGGAGCTCCTACAATGAGCAGTTCTTC
12 | TRBJ2-3 | NA | many | TRBV12-3/TRBV12-4 | CAHGPSTDTQYF | TGTGCCCACGGACCCAGCACAGATACGCAGTATTTT
15 | TRBJ1-6 | NA | many | TRBV18 | CASSKTGDPNSPLHF | TGTGCCAGCTCTAAGACCGGAGATCCGAATTCACCCCTCCACTTT
15 | TRBJ2-1 | TRBD1 | NA | TRBV11-2 | CASSLLDQGANEQFF | TGTGCCAGCTCCTTGTTGGATCAGGGGGCTAATGAGCAGTTCTTC
13 | TRBJ2-3 | NA | many | TRBV12-3/TRBV12-4 | CASSFGRRDTQYF | TGTGCCAGCAGTTTTGGCCGGAGAGATACGCAGTATTTT
15 | TRBJ2-7 | TRBD1 | many | TRBV2 | CASRRQGARFYEQYF | TGTGCCAGCAGACGTCAGGGGGCGAGGTTTTACGAGCAGTACTTC
13 | TRBJ2-7 | NA | many | TRBV6-5 | CASSLLADYEQYF | TGTGCCAGCAGTTTATTAGCGGACTACGAGCAGTACTTC
16 | TRBJ2-3 | TRBD2 | many | TRBV5-8 | CASSLLTSARRDTQYF | TGTGCCAGCAGCTTGTTGACTAGCGCCCGGCGGGATACGCAGTATTTT
16 | TRBJ1-3 | TRBD1 | few | TRBV18 | CASSQSTGASGNTIYF | TGTGCCAGCTCACAATCTACAGGGGCTTCTGGAAACACCATATATTTT
15 | TRBJ2-3 | TRBD2 | NA | TRBV2 | CASCPSGGAADTQYF | TGTGCCAGCTGCCCTAGCGGGGGGGCAGCAGATACGCAGTATTTT
14 | TRBJ2-3 | NA | many | TRBV20-1 | CSARGVFSTDTQYF | TGCAGTGCTAGAGGGGTGTTTAGCACAGATACGCAGTATTTT
13 | TRBJ2-5 | NA | NA | TRBV20-1 | CSASRDLQETQYF | TGCAGTGCTTCTCGGGACTTACAAGAGACCCAGTACTTC
16 | TRBJ2-5 | TRBD2 | many | TRBV29-1 | CSVDGLAGAFSETQYF | TGCAGCGTTGACGGACTAGCAGGGGCTTTTTCGGAGACCCAGTACTTC
15 | TRBJ2-1 | NA | many | TRBV12-3/TRBV12-4 | CASSHTVATYNEQFF | TGTGCCAGCAGTCATACAGTGGCCACCTACAATGAGCAGTTCTTC
13 | TRBJ2-1 | NA | many | TRBV6-6 | CASRGLASAEQFF | TGTGCCAGCAGGGGGCTGGCGAGCGCTGAGCAGTTCTTC
13 | TRBJ2-7 | NA | few | TRBV6-1 | CASTEGLPYEQYF | TGTGCCAGCACGGAGGGTTTACCCTACGAGCAGTACTTC
14 | TRBJ2-2 | NA | many | TRBV20-1 | CSVLRRANTGELFF | TGCAGTGTCCTCAGGAGGGCGAACACCGGGGAGCTGTTTTTT
13 | TRBJ2-7 | TRBD1 | many | TRBV3-1 | CASSLDRDHEQYF | TGTGCCAGCAGCCTGGACAGGGACCACGAGCAGTACTTC
15 | TRBJ2-1 | TRBD2 | NA | TRBV7-2 | CASSTSGGSYNEQFF | TGTGCCAGCAGCACGAGCGGGGGTTCCTACAATGAGCAGTTCTTC
18 | TRBJ2-5 | TRBD2 | NA | TRBV6-2/TRBV6-3 | CTCSYRVSGGAPSETQYF | TGTACCTGCAGTTACCGAGTGAGCGGGGGGGCTCCAAGTGAGACCCAGTACTTC